This T cell receptor (beta chain) was identified in a study of lymphopenia after photon versus proton radiotherapy (dated by TCRdb to between 2018 and 2021). Context from the whole study: The study compared the immunological effects of photon versus proton radiation therapy in patients with gastrointestinal tumors who developed high-grade lymphopenia. The study aimed to characterize how the two radiation modalities differ in their impact on the immune system. The cohort included approximately 18 patients with gastrointestinal tumors who developed lymphopenia after receiving either photon or proton therapy.

As for this clone: Its specific antigen is unknown. Per-base qualities were not stored, and no clone one base away is much larger.

The library was built by means of the immunoSEQ multiplex PCR assay. Deep sequencing of rearranged TCR beta loci, alongside multiparametric flow cytometry, was used to profile T cell repertoires. TCRdb mirrors the immuneACCESS table, restricted to in-frame sequences. Some clones are absent from its copies; in checked studies, under half trace to an unresolved V gene, and the reason for the others is unknown. This sample lists 65,000 to 85,000 clones; under 95% were detected once. Roughly 2.3% of the sample belongs to the ten largest clones. Here is what the overall study found, with its caveats: After the lymphocyte count nadir, oligoclonal expansion, especially of CD8+ Temra cells, was observed in photon-treated repertoires, and the drop in diversity was driven by this expansion. Relative stability during treatment was observed in proton-treated patients, whereas loss of naive T cells and TCR diversity and gain of effector/memory populations were observed in photon-treated patients. Across the cohort, among patients who died, a greater drop in TCR diversity after the nadir was inversely correlated with overall survival time. The survival association was assessed only in patients who died, and the authors presented better survival with proton therapy as a possibility rather than a demonstrated result.

This sequence was found in a middle-aged woman with cholangiocarcinoma. The material was peripheral blood, obtained from a patient treated with photon-based radiotherapy.

The sequence in DNA is TGTGCTAGTGGTTATCCGGGACGGAGCACAGATACGCAGTATTTT. The resulting protein is CASGYPGRSTDTQYF. The chain couples TRBV12-5 to TRBJ2-3; the D element could tentatively be TRBD1 or TRBD2, as 5 bases agree for each. V drops 4 bases and J drops 0 bases, leaving 11 bases in between. The CDR3 runs 15 residues from the cysteine to the phenylalanine. This entry keeps only the CDR3 DNA: 45 bases, framed from base 1. Per the germline V gene, LGHNT is the CDR1 and FRNRAP is the CDR2.